The 26 T cell receptor beta chains presented below share a single source sample, sequenced in a study of cytomegalovirus exposure and HLA in healthy donors. In the PCR, 60 Vbeta and 13 Jbeta primers were used. The protocol was immunoSEQ multiplex PCR, while the TCRdb copy is restricted to in-frame clones and leaves out a portion. This table holds approximately 100,000 clones, approximately 79% found once. The sequencing input was PBMCs. The receptor set was obtained from a man aged 50 or older in good health and CMV-seropositive.

This clone was seen only a few times. The CDR3 region is CAWSKTGLDTEAFF. DNA of the CDR3: TGTGCCTGGAGTAAGACAGGGCTTGACACTGAAGCTTTCTTT. The chain links TRBV30 to TRBJ1-1, with 7 bases that match TRBD1. Losses at the gene ends were 2 bases for V and 3 bases for J; bases not matched to a gene: 6. The CDR3 length is 14 residues. The germline gives CDR1 GTSNPN, CDR2 SVGIG (reference sequence).

The V gene is TRBV28, the J gene TRBJ2-7; tentative D call: TRBD1 (5 bases). The length of the CDR3 is 13 residues. V gave up 7 bases and J gave up 4 bases, with 14 bases separating them. Per germline, CDR1 MDHEN and CDR2 SYDVKM. CDR3 DNA: TGTGCCAGCACAGGGAACCTAGTGTACGAGCAGTACTTC. The encoded protein is CASTGNLVYEQYF.

The chain employs TRBV19 and TRBJ2-7, with 10 nucleotides matching TRBD2. V lost 3 bases and J lost 4; bases outside the gene matches: 6. CDR3 size: 15 residues. The germline V gene encodes CDR1 LNHDA and CDR2 SQIVND (reference sequence). The CDR3 DNA is TGTGCCAGTAGTATCATGGCTAGCGGGAGATACGAGCAGTACTTC. As protein: CASSIMASGRYEQYF.

This clone was observed a handful of times. This chain links TRBV25-1 with TRBJ2-7, with a tentative D call TRBD2 (6 bases). Trimming took 3 bases from V and 2 from J, leaving 11 bases between them. The germline V gene encodes CDR1 MGHDK and CDR2 SYGVNS. This CDR3 has 14 amino acids. CDR3 sequence (DNA): TGTGCCAGCAGTGACGGGACTGGAGCCTACGAGCAGTACTTC. Amino acid sequence: CASSDGTGAYEQYF.

This rearrangement joins TRBV27 to TRBJ2-7, with TRBD2 matching over 11 bases. CDR1 MNHEY and CDR2 SMNVEV come from the germline V gene (reference sequence). The CDR3 contains 16 residues. V lost 6 bases to trimming and J lost 5 bases; unmatched junction nucleotides: 12. The CDR3, as DNA: TGTGCCAGCAGCCCGTTAGCGGGAGGGCCTAACGACGAGCAGTACTTC. Protein sequence: CASSPLAGGPNDEQYF.

The chain recombines TRBV7-9 with TRBJ2-3, with a tentative D call TRBD2 (5 bases). Per germline, CDR1 SEHNR and CDR2 FQNEAQ (reference sequence). Trimming took off 11 bases at V and 0 bases at J, with 9 bases between the two ends. This CDR3 contains 12 residues. The CDR3 region is CAGRGSTDTQYF. Written as DNA, the CDR3 is TGTGCCGGCCGCGGGAGCACAGATACGCAGTATTTT.

The CDR3 spells CASSYFTGGEETQYF. CDR3 DNA: TGTGCCAGCAGTTATTTTACAGGGGGCGAAGAGACCCAGTACTTC. The chain is built from TRBV6-5 and TRBJ2-5, with 9 bases matching TRBD1. CDR1 is MNHEY and CDR2 is SVGAGI in the germline V gene. The length of the CDR3 is 15 residues. The junction had 5 bases not matched to a gene; V was cut back by 3 bases and J by 3 bases.

The rearrangement links TRBV19 to TRBJ2-7, with 7 bases aligning to TRBD1. J lost 1 base, V lost 6 bases, and 12 bases had no gene match. Germline V gene data show CDR1 as LNHDA and CDR2 as SQIVND (reference sequence). This CDR3 is 16 amino acids long. The CDR3 is CASRGRGGAGSYEQYF. The DNA of the CDR3 is TGTGCCAGTAGAGGGAGAGGGGGCGCAGGTTCCTACGAGCAGTACTTC.

V and J are TRBV4-1 and TRBJ2-5; D perhaps matches TRBD1 (6 bases). The CDR3 is 15 residues long. Germline CDR1 and CDR2: MGHRA and YSYEKL. Trimming left V 4 bases short and J 1 base short, with 13 bases between. As DNA, the CDR3 is TGCGCCAGCAGCCCAAACAGGGAAGTCCAAGAGACCCAGTACTTC. It yields the protein CASSPNREVQETQYF.

The V gene is TRBV6-5, the J gene TRBJ2-1, with D possibly being TRBD1 (5 bases). This CDR3 comprises 12 residues. V was shortened by 2 bases and J by 6 bases, with 5 bases between the two germline ends. Germline CDR1 is MNHEY and CDR2 is SVGAGI. In DNA, the CDR3 is TGTGCCAGCAGTTACAGGGGCAATGAGCAGTTCTTC. It specifies CASSYRGNEQFF.

J is TRBJ1-1 and V is TRBV7-9; no firm D call. CDR1 and CDR2 from the germline V gene are SEHNR and FQNEAQ (reference sequence). There are 14 residues in the CDR3. V dropped 5 bases and J dropped 2 bases, with 12 bases sitting between them. The CDR3 nucleotides are TGTGCCAGCAGCCCATGGGCTATAAACACTGAAGCTTTCTTT. Residues: CASSPWAINTEAFF.

The count of this clone is one. The chain recombines TRBV28 with TRBJ2-2; D gene uncertain. V dropped 3 bases and J dropped 5 bases, with 4 bases sitting between them. CDR1 and CDR2 from the germline V gene are MDHEN and SYDVKM. The CDR3 totals 12 residues. CDR3 sequence (DNA): TGTGCCAGCAGTTTGCGGACCGGGGAGCTGTTTTTT. Its protein product is CASSLRTGELFF.

V usage is TRBV5-1 and J usage is TRBJ2-2, with 8 bases aligning to TRBD2. V lost 1 base, J lost 5 bases, and 10 bases stayed unmatched. This CDR3 contains 17 residues. CDR1 is SGHRS, CDR2 YFSETQ, per germline. The CDR3 is CASSLRLSGSTTGELFF. The CDR3 coding sequence is TGCGCCAGCAGCTTGCGGCTCAGCGGGAGTACAACCGGGGAGCTGTTTTTT.

The rearrangement links TRBV7-9 to TRBJ1-2, with 10 bases matching TRBD1. The germline V gene has CDR1 SEHNR and CDR2 FQNEAQ (reference sequence). Trimming removed 5 bases from V and 8 bases from J; junction bases left unmatched: 5. The length of the CDR3 is 13 residues. The CDR3 DNA reads TGTGCCAGCAGCACCCGGGGACAGGGGGGCTACACCTTC. Protein sequence: CASSTRGQGGYTF.

This clone turned up a few times. The chain employs TRBV7-9 and TRBJ2-4, with D possibly TRBD1 on 6 matching bases. The CDR3 loop spans 13 amino acids. Germline loops: CDR1 SEHNR, CDR2 FQNEAQ (reference sequence). Trimming removed 4 bases at V and 9 bases at J, with 13 bases between. The CDR3 spells CASSSGQSLIQYF. In nucleotides, the CDR3 is TGTGCCAGCAGCTCCGGACAGTCCCTCATTCAGTACTTC.

This chain uses TRBV28 with TRBJ2-7; TRBD2 matches 7 bases. Germline CDR1 MDHEN, CDR2 SYDVKM. The CDR3 extends over 14 amino acids. With V trimmed by 3 bases and J by 4 bases, 6 bases remained unmatched. CDR3 sequence reads: CASSFGGSGYEQYF. In DNA form, the CDR3 reads TGTGCCAGCAGTTTTGGCGGGAGTGGGTACGAGCAGTACTTC.

The chain combines TRBV7-9 with TRBJ2-1, with 9 nucleotides matching TRBD2. Germline V gives CDR1 SEHNR, CDR2 FQNEAQ (reference sequence). The ends lost 5 bases at V and 4 bases at J; junction bases unmatched: 12. CDR3 size: 17 residues. CDR3 in DNA: TGTGCCAGCAGCCCCACTTGGGGCGGGAGGGTTTACAATGAGCAGTTCTTC. It codes for CASSPTWGGRVYNEQFF.

The chain links TRBV10-3 to TRBJ2-7; 10 bases map to TRBD2. This CDR3 is 14 amino acids long. The V gene end was trimmed by 8 bases and the J gene end by 0 bases; junction bases not matched to a gene: 4. Germline values: CDR1 ENHRY, CDR2 SYGVKD. The CDR3 loop is CAIGSGGSSYEQYF. CDR3 coding DNA: TGTGCCATCGGTAGCGGGGGGAGCTCCTACGAGCAGTACTTC.

The gene calls are TRBV30 and TRBJ2-3, with 7 nucleotides matching TRBD1. CDR1 is GTSNPN and CDR2 is SVGIG in the germline V gene (reference sequence). V shed 1 base and J 4 bases; nucleotides not matched to a gene: 8. The CDR3 has 15 amino acids. The CDR3 protein is CAWSAAGQGADTQYF. Written as DNA, the CDR3 is TGTGCCTGGAGTGCGGCCGGCCAGGGGGCAGATACGCAGTATTTT.

This sequence joins TRBV25-1 and TRBJ2-2; 11 nucleotides align to TRBD1. This CDR3 has 14 residues. The V and J ends lost 6 bases and 4 bases, in that order; junction bases with no gene match: 1. Germline loops: CDR1 MGHDK, CDR2 SYGVNS. This CDR3 reads CASRDRGLTGELFF. The CDR3 coding sequence is TGTGCCAGCAGGGACAGGGGGCTCACCGGGGAGCTGTTTTTT.

The J gene is TRBJ2-1, the V gene TRBV30; 13 bases map to TRBD2. V shed 4 bases and J 9 bases; nucleotides not matched to a gene: 6. This CDR3 contains 14 residues. CDR1 and CDR2 from the germline V gene are GTSNPN and SVGIG (reference sequence). The CDR3 sequence is CAWNGLAGVGEQFF. CDR3 DNA sequence: TGTGCCTGGAATGGACTAGCGGGAGTTGGTGAGCAGTTCTTC.

The genes are TRBV28 and TRBJ2-3; D not resolved. Germline V lookup: CDR1 MDHEN, CDR2 SYDVKM. The CDR3 consists of 11 residues. Trimming took off 5 bases at V and 2 bases at J, with 2 bases between the two ends. The CDR3 sequence: CASSHTDTQYF. The DNA for the CDR3 is TGTGCCAGCAGTCACACAGATACGCAGTATTTT.

This clone was seen a handful of times. This rearrangement joins TRBV6-5 to TRBJ2-1, with D hard to call. The CDR3 is made up of 12 amino acids. Germline V gene data show CDR1 as MNHEY and CDR2 as SVGAGI. V lost 7 bases, J lost 5 bases, and 9 bases lay in between. The CDR3 here is CASNNPHNEQFF. In DNA form, the CDR3 reads TGTGCCAGCAACAACCCCCACAATGAGCAGTTCTTC.

V and J are TRBV6-6 and TRBJ1-2; 10 bases match TRBD1. V was clipped by 5 bases and J by 1 base; unmatched bases: 1. This CDR3 is 14 amino acids long. In germline, CDR1 is MNHNY, CDR2 SVGAGI (reference sequence). CDR3 nucleotides: TGTGCCAGCAGTCGGACAGGGGGTAACTATGGCTACACCTTC. Translated, it gives CASSRTGGNYGYTF.

The chain links TRBV7-2 to TRBJ2-2; D gene ambiguous. Germline loops: CDR1 SGHTA, CDR2 FQGNSA. CDR3 length: 14 amino acids. V gave up 0 bases and J gave up 6 bases, with 8 bases separating them. CDR3 nucleotide sequence: TGTGCCAGCAGCTTAGCCCGACTCTCCGGGGAGCTGTTTTTT. This gives the protein CASSLARLSGELFF.

This rearrangement joins TRBV23-1 to TRBJ2-1, with D possibly matching TRBD1 (6 bases). TRBV23-1 counts as an open reading frame of uncertain function. Trimming took off 2 bases at V and 7 bases at J, with 18 bases between the two ends. CDR3 length: 16 amino acids. CDR3 nucleotides: TGCGCCAGCAGTCAACGTGTAACAGGGAAGGGGAATGAGCAGTTCTTC. Protein: CASSQRVTGKGNEQFF.